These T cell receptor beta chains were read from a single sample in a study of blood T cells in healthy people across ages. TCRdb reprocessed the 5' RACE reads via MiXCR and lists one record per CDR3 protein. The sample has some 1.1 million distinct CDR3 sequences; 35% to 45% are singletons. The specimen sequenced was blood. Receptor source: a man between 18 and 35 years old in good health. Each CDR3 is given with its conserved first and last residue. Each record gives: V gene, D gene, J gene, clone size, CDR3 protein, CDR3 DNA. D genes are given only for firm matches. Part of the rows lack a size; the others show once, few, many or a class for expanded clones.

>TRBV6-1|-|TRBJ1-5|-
CATTMGWDSRNQPQHF
TGTGCCACCACCATGGGGTGGGATTCCCGCAATCAGCCCCAGCATTTT
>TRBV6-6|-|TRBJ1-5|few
CASREGGNQPQHF
TGTGCCAGCAGGGAAGGGGGAAATCAGCCCCAGCATTTT
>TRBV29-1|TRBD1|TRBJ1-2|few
CSVANQRGTGDGGYTF
TGCAGCGTTGCAAACCAGAGAGGGACAGGGGATGGTGGCTACACCTTC
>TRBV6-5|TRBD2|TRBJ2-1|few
CASSYRVAGGYNEQFF
TGTGCCAGCAGTTACCGAGTAGCGGGGGGGTACAATGAGCAGTTCTTC
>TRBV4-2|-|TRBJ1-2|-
CASSQAPDGDYGYTF
TGTGCCAGCAGCCAGGCGCCCGACGGAGACTATGGCTACACCTTC
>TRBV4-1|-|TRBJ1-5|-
CASSQVVAGVNQPQHF
TGCGCCAGCAGCCAAGTAGTGGCAGGGGTTAATCAGCCCCAGCATTTT
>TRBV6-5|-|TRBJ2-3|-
CASSPLLVEYF
TGTGCCAGCAGTCCTCTACTCGTGGAGTATTTT
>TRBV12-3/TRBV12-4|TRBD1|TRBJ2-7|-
CATSGQGPSNEQYF
TGTGCCACCTCCGGACAGGGGCCGTCAAATGAGCAGTACTTC
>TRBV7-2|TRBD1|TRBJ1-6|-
CASSLNGQVQSPLHF
TGTGCCAGCAGCTTAAATGGACAGGTACAATCACCCCTCCACTTT
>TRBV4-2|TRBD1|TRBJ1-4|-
CASSQVQQGRGEKLFF
TGTGCCAGCAGCCAAGTTCAACAGGGGAGAGGGGAAAAACTGTTTTTT
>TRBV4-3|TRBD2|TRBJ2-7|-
CASSQLSGGSYNEQYF
TGCGCCAGCAGCCAATTAAGCGGGGGGTCCTACAATGAGCAGTACTTC
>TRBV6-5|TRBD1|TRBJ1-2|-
CASSYPRGHGYTF
TGTGCCAGCAGTTACCCCAGGGGGCATGGCTACACCTTC
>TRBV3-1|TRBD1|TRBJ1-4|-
CASSQGTGEGKLFF
TGTGCCAGCAGCCAAGGGACAGGGGAGGGAAAACTGTTTTTT
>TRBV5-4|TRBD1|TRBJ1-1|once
CASSLEGQGGAEAFF
TGTGCCAGCAGCTTGGAAGGACAGGGTGGAGCTGAAGCTTTCTTT
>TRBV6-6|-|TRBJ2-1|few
CASSYGRGGGNEQFF
TGTGCCAGCAGTTACGGTCGGGGAGGGGGCAATGAGCAGTTCTTC
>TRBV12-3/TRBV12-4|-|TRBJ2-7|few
CASRMGAEDEQYF
TGTGCCAGCCGTATGGGGGCTGAAGACGAGCAGTACTTC
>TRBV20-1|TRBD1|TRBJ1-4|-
CSVVRTGEKLFF
TGCAGTGTTGTAAGGACAGGAGAAAAACTGTTTTTT
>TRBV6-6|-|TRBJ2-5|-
CASSYATFGETQYF
TGTGCCAGCAGTTACGCGACCTTCGGCGAGACCCAGTACTTC
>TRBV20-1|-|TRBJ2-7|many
CSASPVYEQYF
TGCAGTGCTAGCCCTGTTTACGAGCAGTACTTC
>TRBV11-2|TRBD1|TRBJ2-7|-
CASSLERQGNNEQYF
TGTGCCAGCAGCTTAGAACGACAGGGCAACAATGAGCAGTACTTC
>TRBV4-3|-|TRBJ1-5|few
CASSQSWGAESYSNQPQHF
TGCGCCAGCAGCCAATCCTGGGGCGCGGAATCCTATAGCAATCAGCCCCAGCATTTT
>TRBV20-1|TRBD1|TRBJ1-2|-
CSASEFLAGQGINGYTF
TGCAGTGCTAGTGAGTTCCTGGCCGGACAGGGTATTAATGGCTACACCTTC
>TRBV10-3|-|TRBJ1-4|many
CAISDGATATNEKLFF
TGTGCCATCAGTGACGGGGCGACTGCAACTAATGAAAAACTGTTTTTT
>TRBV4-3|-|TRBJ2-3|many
CASSQERGDTQYF
TGCGCCAGCAGCCAAGAACGGGGAGATACGCAGTATTTT
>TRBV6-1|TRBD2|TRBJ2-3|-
CASPGLAGYSGTDTQYF
TGTGCCAGCCCGGGACTAGCGGGATACAGCGGCACAGATACGCAGTATTTT
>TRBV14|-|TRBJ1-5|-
CASSHRVGQPQHF
TGTGCCAGCAGCCACCGGGTCGGGCAGCCCCAGCATTTT
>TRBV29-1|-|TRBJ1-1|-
CSASVQTGNTEAFF
TGCAGCGCCAGCGTTCAGACAGGGAACACTGAAGCTTTCTTT
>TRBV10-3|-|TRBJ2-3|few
CAIMGDTDTQYF
TGTGCCATCATGGGGGACACAGATACGCAGTATTTT
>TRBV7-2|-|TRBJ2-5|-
CASRGTHGIYQETQYF
TGTGCCAGCAGGGGCACCCACGGGATATACCAAGAGACCCAGTACTTC
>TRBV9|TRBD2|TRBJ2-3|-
CASSWGLAAASDTQYF
TGTGCCAGCAGCTGGGGACTAGCGGCGGCCTCAGATACGCAGTATTTT
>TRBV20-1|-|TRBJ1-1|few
CSALDRYKNTEAFF
TGCAGTGCCCTAGACAGGTACAAGAACACTGAAGCTTTCTTT
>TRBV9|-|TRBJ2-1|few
CASSVAGRWNEQFF
TGTGCCAGCAGCGTGGCAGGGAGGTGGAATGAGCAGTTCTTC
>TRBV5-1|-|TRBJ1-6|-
CASSLQGRESPLHF
TGCGCCAGCAGCTTGCAGGGGCGAGAATCACCCCTCCACTTT
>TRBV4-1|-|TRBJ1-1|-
CASAGAPNTEAFF
TGCGCCAGCGCAGGGGCCCCTAACACTGAAGCTTTCTTT
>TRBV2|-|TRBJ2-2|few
CASSELLGTGELFF
TGTGCCAGCAGTGAACTCCTAGGCACCGGGGAGCTGTTTTTT
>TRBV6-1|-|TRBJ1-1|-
CATALGRGTMNTEAFF
TGTGCCACTGCTCTAGGAAGGGGTACGATGAACACTGAAGCTTTCTTT
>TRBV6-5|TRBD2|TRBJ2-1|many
CASSFAGTSGGVPYNEQFF
TGTGCCAGCAGTTTTGCCGGGACTAGCGGGGGGGTTCCCTACAATGAGCAGTTCTTC
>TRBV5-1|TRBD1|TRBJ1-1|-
CASSLAHRGNTEAFF
TGCGCCAGCAGCTTGGCGCACAGGGGGAACACTGAAGCTTTCTTT
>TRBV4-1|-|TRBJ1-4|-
CASSPLGGLATNEKLFF
TGCGCCAGCAGCCCCCTTGGAGGGCTCGCAACTAATGAAAAACTGTTTTTT
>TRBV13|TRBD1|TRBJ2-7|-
CASSGTGQSSYEQYF
TGTGCCAGCAGCGGTACGGGACAGAGCTCCTACGAGCAGTACTTC
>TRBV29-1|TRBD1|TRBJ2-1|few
CSVTGVGSYNEQFF
TGCAGCGTGACAGGGGTGGGCTCCTACAATGAGCAGTTCTTC
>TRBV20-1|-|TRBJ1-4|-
CSARVGREKLFF
TGCAGTGCTAGAGTTGGGCGAGAAAAACTGTTTTTT
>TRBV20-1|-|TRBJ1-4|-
CSAMLANEKLFF
TGCAGTGCCATGCTGGCTAATGAAAAACTGTTTTTT
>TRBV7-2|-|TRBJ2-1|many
CASSIVALGANEQFF
TGTGCCAGCAGCATAGTCGCCCTGGGGGCCAATGAGCAGTTCTTC
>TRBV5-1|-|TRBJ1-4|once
CASSLEGNNEKLFF
TGCGCCAGCAGCTTGGAGGGGAATAATGAAAAACTGTTTTTT
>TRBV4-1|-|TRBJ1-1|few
CASSQDQSSNTEAFF
TGCGCCAGCAGCCAAGATCAAAGCTCCAACACTGAAGCTTTCTTT
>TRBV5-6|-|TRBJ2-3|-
CASSFGVLRTDTQYF
TGTGCCAGCAGCTTTGGGGTACTACGCACAGATACGCAGTATTTT
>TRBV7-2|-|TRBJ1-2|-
CASSLAFSDRTDGYTF
TGTGCCAGCAGCTTAGCGTTTTCCGACAGGACCGATGGCTACACCTTC
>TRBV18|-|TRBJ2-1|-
CASSPPLGSPRYNEQFF
TGTGCCAGCTCACCACCGCTGGGATCCCCTCGCTACAATGAGCAGTTCTTC
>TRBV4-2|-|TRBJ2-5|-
CASRQSQETQYF
TGTGCCAGCCGACAGAGTCAAGAGACCCAGTACTTC
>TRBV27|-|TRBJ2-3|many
CASSSPTRTDTQYF
TGTGCCAGCAGTTCCCCGACTCGCACAGATACGCAGTATTTT
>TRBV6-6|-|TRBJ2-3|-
CASRRGTETISTDTQYF
TGTGCCAGCAGACGCGGGACAGAGACAATTAGCACAGATACGCAGTATTTT
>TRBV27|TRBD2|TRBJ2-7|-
CASTLTSGLYNEQYF
TGTGCCAGCACCCTAACTAGCGGGCTCTACAATGAGCAGTACTTC
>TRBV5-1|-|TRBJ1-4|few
CASSPYRAGEKLFF
TGCGCCAGCAGCCCTTACAGGGCTGGAGAAAAACTGTTTTTT
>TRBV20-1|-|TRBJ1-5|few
CSATPDTSNQPQHF
TGCAGTGCTACCCCAGACACTAGCAATCAGCCCCAGCATTTT
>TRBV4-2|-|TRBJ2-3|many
CASSQEHSGPDTQYF
TGTGCCAGCAGCCAAGAACACAGTGGTCCAGATACGCAGTATTTT
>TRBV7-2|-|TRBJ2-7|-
CASSVHYEQYF
TGTGCCAGCAGCGTTCACTACGAGCAGTACTTC
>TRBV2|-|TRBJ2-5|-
CASKMEGMGLTQYF
TGTGCCAGCAAGATGGAGGGGATGGGGTTAACCCAGTACTTC